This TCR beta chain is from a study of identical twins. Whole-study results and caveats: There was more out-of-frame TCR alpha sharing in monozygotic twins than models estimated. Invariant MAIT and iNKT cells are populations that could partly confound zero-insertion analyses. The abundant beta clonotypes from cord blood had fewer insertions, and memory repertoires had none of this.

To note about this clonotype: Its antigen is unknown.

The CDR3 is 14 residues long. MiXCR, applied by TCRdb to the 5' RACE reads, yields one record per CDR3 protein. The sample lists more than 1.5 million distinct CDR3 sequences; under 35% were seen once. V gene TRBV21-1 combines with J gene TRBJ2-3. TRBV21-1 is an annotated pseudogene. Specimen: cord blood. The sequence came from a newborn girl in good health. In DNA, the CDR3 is TGTGCCAGCAGCCAAGAAGACCTCACAGATACGCAGTATTTT. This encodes CASSQEDLTDTQYF.